What follows is one T cell receptor (beta chain) and its context. The data were obtained in a study of shared T cell receptors in the human thymus. Here immunoSEQ multiplex PCR was the method, and the copy in TCRdb shows in-frame clones only, minus some. Of 500,000 to 550,000 clones in the sample, 78% were seen once. V lost 0 bases, J lost 4 bases, and 7 bases stayed unmatched. CDR1 is GTSNPN and CDR2 is SVGIG in the germline V gene (reference sequence). There are 15 residues in the CDR3. The same sample was also studied in work on human thymus T cells.

The receptor's source is a boy younger than two with a congenital heart defect. The sample was thymocytes. The chain couples TRBV30 to TRBJ1-2; 8 bases fit TRBD1. The CDR3 bases are TGTGCCTGGAGTGTACAGGGGGGTGGAGGCTATGGCTACACCTTC. Protein: CAWSVQGGGGYGYTF.